This T cell receptor beta chain was obtained from a study of blood T cell repertoires in COVID-19. The overall study: The United States, Italy and Spain supplied acute and convalescent COVID-19 samples. PBMCs, B-cell-depleted T cells, or T cells were the source of the cDNA or gDNA that made up the material.

There are 16 residues in the CDR3. The germline CDR1 and CDR2 sequences are SNHLY and FYNNEI. V shed 0 bases and J 0 bases; nucleotides not matched to a gene: 1. While infection was still active, Seattle patients were enrolled and then followed longitudinally. Some clones are missing from TCRdb's copy, which holds only in-frame ones; the method was immunoSEQ multiplex PCR. The sample has 400,000 to 450,000 clones, roughly 90% seen once. Sequenced sample: peripheral blood. The chain joins TRBV2 to TRBJ2-1; 8 bases are a match to TRBD1. This receptor was taken from a young man with COVID-19, enrolled during active disease. The CDR3 is CASSEAGTGSYNEQFF. CDR3 DNA: TGTGCCAGCAGTGAAGCTGGGACAGGCTCCTACAATGAGCAGTTCTTC.